This T cell receptor beta chain was identified during a study of human T cells and chemical hapten exposure. General study points: With alopecia, donors may have immune responses unlike healthy people's. Expanded TCRs showed more large CDR3 clusters than pre-sensitization or healthy control sets.

At least ten counts were recorded for this clonotype. Its antigen is unknown. The study's library attached unique molecular identifiers to single cDNA molecules. MiXCR, run by TCRdb on the RACE reads, gives a single entry per CDR3 protein. This sample has 200,000 to 300,000 distinct CDR3 sequences, with more than 6.5% found just once. CDR1 ENHRY and CDR2 SYGVKD come from the germline V gene. V was trimmed by 4 bases and J by 4 bases, leaving 12 bases between them. The CDR3 loop spans 14 amino acids. Time point given: pre-sensitization, week 0. Treatment specified: therapeutic diphenylcyclopropenone sensitization with weekly scalp DPC.

This clonotype originated in a woman in her thirties or forties with alopecia areata. Some clones in this sample may be carry-over from other donors' samples. This specimen was whole blood, taken in connection with sensitization to the hapten diphenylcyclopropenone (DPC). V is TRBV10-3 and J is TRBJ2-3; the D call may be TRBD1 or TRBD2 (6 bases each). CDR3 in amino acids: CAISARRGADTQYF. CDR3 in DNA: TGTGCCATCAGTGCTCGAAGGGGGGCAGATACGCAGTATTTT.